The 8 T cell receptor beta chains below all came from one sample that was sequenced in a study of regulatory and conventional T cells in RAG deficiency. Measured with immunoSEQ multiplex PCR; TCRdb has only the in-frame clones, and not every one. The repertoire holds under 45,000 clones, with about three quarters as singletons. Blood CD4+ CD25-low CD127-high conventional T cells supplied the genomic DNA template. In addition, the sample was reused for a study of regulatory T cells. That source notes: Primers: 52 TRBV forward and 13 TRBJ reverse.

The sequencing sample was made of CD4+ effector T cells sorted from blood. Receptor source: a human donor in good health.

About this clone: The sample holds other DNA sequences that translate to the same CDR3. The chain combines TRBV5-4 with TRBJ1-2; a weak D match, TRBD1 (5 bases). The V end was cut by 0 bases, the J end by 2 bases, with 8 bases between. CDR3 length: 14 amino acids. The germline V gene encodes CDR1 SGHNT and CDR2 YYREEE (reference sequence). The CDR3 nucleotides read TGTGCCAGCAGCTTGGCCGGGACGAACTATGGCTACACCTTC. As protein: CASSLAGTNYGYTF.

The rearrangement links TRBV6-5 to TRBJ1-5, with D perhaps matching TRBD1 (5 bases). The CDR3 consists of 14 residues. Germline CDR1 reads MNHEY; CDR2 reads SVGAGI. V was cut by 8 bases and J by 0 bases, with 11 bases left in between. The CDR3: CASAPGLSNQPQHF. CDR3 coding DNA: TGTGCCAGCGCCCCGGGACTTAGCAATCAGCCCCAGCATTTT.

The chain employs TRBV9 and TRBJ1-3; D is unclear. The ends were cut back, 0 bases at V and 0 bases at J, with 10 bases in the middle. Germline V gene sequence: CDR1 SGDLS, CDR2 YYNGEE. CDR3 length: 16 amino acids. CDR3 sequence: CASSVGLGSSGNTIYF. The CDR3 bases are TGTGCCAGCAGCGTAGGTCTTGGAAGCTCTGGAAACACCATATATTTT.

Only a few counts were recorded for this clone. The chain recombines TRBV5-6 with TRBJ2-1, with D hard to call. This CDR3 comprises 12 residues. Trimming took off 2 bases at V and 7 bases at J, with 7 bases between the two ends. The germline V gene has CDR1 SGHDT and CDR2 YYEEEE. The CDR3 DNA follows: TGTGCCAGCAGCTTCCGAGGAAATGAGCAGTTCTTC. Translating gives CASSFRGNEQFF.

The CDR3 coding sequence is TGTGCCAGCAGCTTAGCCGGGGGGAGTCTCGAGCAGTACTTC. Protein sequence: CASSLAGGSLEQYF. The V gene is TRBV7-9, the J gene TRBJ2-7, with 7 bases identical to TRBD2. Per the germline V gene, CDR1 is SEHNR and CDR2 is FQNEAQ (reference sequence). V gave up 0 bases and J gave up 6 bases; unmatched junction bases: 5. The CDR3 spans 14 residues.

The rearrangement joins TRBV5-3 to TRBJ2-2; 9 bases map to TRBD1. TRBV5-3 is reported as an ORF; its role is uncertain. CDR3 size: 16 residues. With V trimmed by 5 bases and J by 6 bases, 11 bases remained unmatched. The CDR3 region is CARSSDPGQGPGELFF. As DNA, the CDR3 is TGTGCCAGAAGTTCAGACCCGGGACAGGGTCCCGGGGAGCTGTTTTTT.

The chain links TRBV6-5 to TRBJ1-2; TRBD1 matches at 10 bases. J lost 8 bases, V lost 3 bases, and 6 bases had no gene match. Germline CDR1 and CDR2: MNHEY and SVGAGI. The CDR3 has 14 residues. CDR3 DNA: TGTGCCAGCAGTTATTCGACAGGGGGCCGGGGCTACACCTTC. This codes for CASSYSTGGRGYTF.

This clone was counted between two and nine times. This chain uses TRBV4-1 with TRBJ1-5; 8 bases agree with TRBD1. The junction had 11 bases not matched to a gene; V was cut back by 0 bases and J by 7 bases. This CDR3 has 17 amino acids. CDR1 and CDR2 (germline): MGHRA, YSYEKL. The CDR3 DNA sequence: TGCGCCAGCAGCCAAGAAGGCCGGCAGGGGGCGTTCCAGCCCCAGCATTTT. Its protein product is CASSQEGRQGAFQPQHF.